These 25 T cell receptor beta chains share one sample of origin, sequenced in a study of Tregs in tolerant kidney transplant recipients. Only in-frame clones appear in the TCRdb table, and some are missing; sequencing was by immunoSEQ multiplex PCR. Of fewer than 100,000 clones in the sample, approximately 90% are singletons; the top ten hold approximately 0.3%. Here the sequenced sample was Tregs from blood, taken before the transplant. These receptors were taken from a human donor who received a combined kidney and bone marrow transplant.

The chain joins TRBV6-4 to TRBJ2-3, with 7 bases matching TRBD1. CDR1 and CDR2 (germline): MRHNA, SNTAGT. The CDR3 loop spans 14 amino acids. J gave up 1 base and V 6 bases, and 4 bases lay outside the gene matches. CDR3 in DNA: TGTGCCAGCAGGGACGACAGGGGCACAGATACGCAGTATTTT. It codes for CASRDDRGTDTQYF.

The J gene is TRBJ2-5, the V gene TRBV1; the table's D call of TRBD2 was not tested on the DNA. TRBV1 is a recognized pseudogene. The CDR3 extends over 19 amino acids. CDR3 sequence (DNA): TGCACCAGCAGCCAAGGGGTAGTGACTAGCGGGAGGGCGGAGGAGACCCAGTACTTC. Translation: CTSSQGVVTSGRAEETQYF.

J is TRBJ2-1 and V is TRBV7-6; 10 bases match TRBD2. The ends lost 2 bases at V and 3 bases at J; junction bases unmatched: 10. The CDR3 has 18 residues. The germline CDR1 and CDR2 sequences are SGHVS and FNYEAQ. The CDR3 nucleotides are TGTGCCAGCAGCTTATTAGCGGGAGGTATCAAGGACTACAATGAGCAGTTCTTC. Amino acid sequence: CASSLLAGGIKDYNEQFF.

The chain employs TRBV5-1 and TRBJ2-2, with D possibly being TRBD2 (6 bases). CDR3 size: 15 residues. In germline, CDR1 is SGHRS, CDR2 YFSETQ. Trimming cost V 0 bases and J 1 base, with 7 bases left between them. The CDR3 region is CASSLVAVNTGELFF. In nucleotides, the CDR3 is TGCGCCAGCAGCTTGGTAGCGGTGAACACCGGGGAGCTGTTTTTT.

Only one count was recorded for this clone. The chain has TRBV19 and TRBJ2-1, with 8 bases lining up with TRBD2. Germline V gene data show CDR1 as LNHDA and CDR2 as SQIVND (reference sequence). The CDR3 runs to 12 residues. The ends lost 6 bases at V and 8 bases at J; junction bases unmatched: 3. The CDR3 nucleotides are TGTGCCAGTAGCCCGCGGGGGGATGAGCAGTTCTTC. Translating gives CASSPRGDEQFF.

This clone has only one observation. This chain joins TRBV6-5 and TRBJ2-7, with D uncertain. CDR3 length: 12 amino acids. Germline V CDR1 and CDR2: MNHEY, SVGAGI. The ends were cut back, 2 bases at V and 2 bases at J, with 4 bases in the middle. The DNA for the CDR3 is TGTGCCAGCAGTTACCCTACCTACGAGCAGTACTTC. This gives the protein CASSYPTYEQYF.

In the case of this clone: Other DNA sequences from this sample encode an identical CDR3 as well. This chain links TRBV19 with TRBJ2-5; a weak D match, TRBD1 (6 bases). The CDR3 contains 17 residues. V gave up 9 bases and J gave up 0 bases, with 23 bases separating them. Germline CDR1 LNHDA, CDR2 SQIVND (reference sequence). CDR3 bases: TGTGCCAGCAGCGAAAGCACCGGGACATCGTACCAAGAGACCCAGTACTTC. This translates into CASSESTGTSYQETQYF.

The chain carries TRBV30 and TRBJ2-1, with a possible D match to TRBD2 (6 bases). Looked up from germline, CDR1 is GTSNPN and CDR2 is SVGIG (reference sequence). The CDR3 totals 14 residues. Trimming removed 2 bases at V and 9 bases at J, with 17 bases between. The CDR3 sequence is CAWSQGGGSSEQFF. The CDR3, as DNA: TGTGCCTGGAGTCAGGGAGGAGGCTCTAGTGAGCAGTTCTTC.

Here the CDR3 reads CASSIGLAGVETQYF. The CDR3 coding sequence is TGTGCCAGTAGTATTGGGCTAGCGGGAGTTGAGACCCAGTACTTC. This sequence joins TRBV19 and TRBJ2-5; TRBD2 aligns across 10 bases. V lost 3 bases, J lost 5 bases, and 6 bases stayed unmatched. In germline, CDR1 is LNHDA, CDR2 SQIVND (reference sequence). The CDR3 covers 15 residues.

The gene calls are TRBV7-2 and TRBJ1-6; D not resolved. V dropped 1 base and J dropped 6 bases, with 10 bases sitting between them. The V gene's germline CDR1 is SGHTA and CDR2 FQGNSA. The CDR3 runs 15 residues. For the CDR3, the DNA is TGTGCCAGCAGCTTAGTAACTGGGGTTAATTCACCCCTCCACTTT. This codes for CASSLVTGVNSPLHF.

The V gene is TRBV11-2, the J gene TRBJ2-2; weak D call: TRBD1 (6 bases). The CDR3 length is 16 residues. CDR1 is SGHAT, CDR2 FQNNGV, per germline. V was shortened by 2 bases and J by 6 bases, with 16 bases between the two germline ends. The DNA for the CDR3 is TGTGCCAGCAGCTTATCCGCCGGGACACAAGCCGGGGAGCTGTTTTTT. Encoded protein: CASSLSAGTQAGELFF.

The chain uses TRBV28 and TRBJ2-2; 8 positions agree with TRBD2. Germline values: CDR1 MDHEN, CDR2 SYDVKM. V trimming: 0 bases; J trimming: 0 bases; junction bases outside the gene matches: 3. The CDR3 sequence is 17 residues long. The CDR3 nucleotides read TGTGCCAGCAGTTTATGGGGACTAGACTCGAACACCGGGGAGCTGTTTTTT. It codes for CASSLWGLDSNTGELFF.

V usage is TRBV25-1 and J usage is TRBJ1-5, with D possibly TRBD1 on 6 matching bases. V dropped 2 bases and J dropped 1 base, with 12 bases sitting between them. CDR3 size: 16 residues. Germline assignment: CDR1 MGHDK and CDR2 SYGVNS. In nucleotides, the CDR3 is TGTGCCAGCAGTGAAGGGGGGGGCCGGAGCAATCAGCCCCAGCATTTT. Translating gives CASSEGGGRSNQPQHF.

The chain joins TRBV7-2 to TRBJ2-6, with 8 bases fitting TRBD1. CDR3 length: 19 amino acids. J was trimmed by 0 bases and V by 5 bases; bases with no gene match: 12. Germline V gives CDR1 SGHTA, CDR2 FQGNSA. In DNA, the CDR3 is TGTGCCAGCAGCAGACGACAGGGGTCGGTCGTCTCTGGGGCCAACGTCCTGACTTTC. Encoded protein: CASSRRQGSVVSGANVLTF.

The rearrangement links TRBV28 to TRBJ2-5; 13 bases line up with TRBD2. With V trimmed by 7 bases and J by 5 bases, 7 bases remained unmatched. Germline loops: CDR1 MDHEN, CDR2 SYDVKM. This CDR3 is built from 15 residues. The CDR3 here is CASIKGLAGWETQYF. The CDR3 DNA reads as TGTGCCAGCATCAAGGGACTAGCGGGATGGGAGACCCAGTACTTC. Supplemented by reference TRBV28 and TRBJ2-5, the full variable domain reads DVKVTQSSRYLVKRTGEKVFLECVQDMDHENMFWYRQDPGLGLRLIYFSYDVKMKEKGDIPEGYSVSREKKERFSLILESASTNQTSMYLCASIKGLAGWETQYFGPGTRLLVL.

The chain has TRBV2 and TRBJ1-6; 8 bases map to TRBD1. From germline, CDR1 is SNHLY and CDR2 FYNNEI. Unmatched junction bases numbered 8, after V lost 6 bases and J lost 7 bases. The CDR3 is 15 amino acids. DNA of the CDR3: TGTGCCAGCAGCCACGGACAGGGTGAAAATTCACCCCTCCACTTT. It encodes CASSHGQGENSPLHF.

The gene calls are TRBV4-2 and TRBJ2-3, with 7 positions matching TRBD1. CDR3 length: 17 residues. Losses at the gene ends were 2 bases for V and 6 bases for J; bases not matched to a gene: 14. Germline values: CDR1 LGHNA, CDR2 YNFKEQ. Here the CDR3 DNA reads TGTGCCAGCAGCCAAATCCGACAGGGAGTCGGGACGGATACGCAGTATTTT. It codes for CASSQIRQGVGTDTQYF.

The gene calls are TRBV15 and TRBJ2-1; 11 nucleotides agree with TRBD2. The CDR3 extends over 15 amino acids. The V gene's germline CDR1 is LNHNV and CDR2 YYDKDF (reference sequence). With V trimmed by 5 bases and J by 4 bases, 4 bases remained unmatched. The CDR3: CATSDSGRGYNEQFF. The CDR3 DNA sequence: TGTGCCACCAGCGATAGCGGGAGGGGTTACAATGAGCAGTTCTTC.

Of note for this clone: The same CDR3 also results from other DNA sequences found in this sample. The V call is TRBV7-9, the J call TRBJ1-1; a weak D match, TRBD1 (6 bases). CDR1 is SEHNR, CDR2 FQNEAQ, per germline (reference sequence). This CDR3 comprises 13 residues. V was trimmed by 1 base and J by 3 bases, leaving 6 bases between them. The CDR3 spells CASSLDRDTEAFF. DNA of the CDR3: TGTGCCAGCAGCTTAGACAGGGACACTGAAGCTTTCTTT.

This clone appeared a single time. This chain links TRBV27 with TRBJ2-7; tentative D call: TRBD2 (7 bases). CDR1 is MNHEY, CDR2 SMNVEV, per germline (reference sequence). Trimming took off 8 bases at V and 3 bases at J, with 17 bases between the two ends. This CDR3 has 14 residues. The CDR3 spells CASRGGGGVYEQYF. CDR3 nucleotides: TGTGCCAGCCGAGGGGGGGGAGGGGTCTACGAGCAGTACTTC.

V usage is TRBV6-5 and J usage is TRBJ1-5, with 7 bases matching TRBD1. The germline V gene encodes CDR1 MNHEY and CDR2 SVGAGI. There are 14 residues in the CDR3. The V gene end was trimmed by 4 bases and the J gene end by 7 bases; junction bases not matched to a gene: 7. The CDR3 here is CASSFTGERQPQHF. DNA for the CDR3: TGTGCCAGCAGTTTTACAGGGGAACGGCAGCCCCAGCATTTT.

This chain connects TRBV6-6 to TRBJ1-2; TRBD1 aligns across 7 bases. V lost 2 bases to trimming and J lost 7 bases; unmatched junction nucleotides: 4. Germline V gene data show CDR1 as MNHNY and CDR2 as SVGAGI (reference sequence). The CDR3 contains 13 residues. As DNA, the CDR3 is TGTGCCAGCAGTTACAGGGGGCGAGGTGGCTACACCTTC. It specifies CASSYRGRGGYTF.

The chain is built from TRBV29-1 and TRBJ1-1; the D is unclear. This CDR3 contains 12 residues. Trimming removed 4 bases at V and 1 base at J, with 7 bases between. The germline gives CDR1 SQVTM, CDR2 ANQGSEA. CDR3 DNA sequence: TGCAGCGTTGGGGCAAGGAACACTGAAGCTTTCTTT. The encoded protein is CSVGARNTEAFF.

Written as DNA, the CDR3 is TGTGCCTGGAAACGGCCGGACATCTCTAACTATGGCTACACCTTC. Amino acids: CAWKRPDISNYGYTF. The rearrangement links TRBV30 to TRBJ1-2, with D maybe TRBD1 (5 bases). Germline CDR1 reads GTSNPN; CDR2 reads SVGIG (reference sequence). There are 15 residues in the CDR3. V was clipped by 4 bases and J by 0 bases, with 15 bases between them.

This chain links TRBV27 with TRBJ1-4, with 8 bases lining up with TRBD1. With 3 bases clipped from V and 8 bases from J, the junction kept 2 bases outside the gene matches. Germline CDR1 is MNHEY and CDR2 is SMNVEV (reference sequence). The CDR3 is made up of 13 amino acids. Written as DNA, the CDR3 is TGTGCCAGCAGTTTTGCAGGGGGCGAAAAACTGTTTTTT. Translation gives CASSFAGGEKLFF.